The 10 T cell receptor beta chains below all came from one sample that was sequenced in a study of blood T cell repertoires in COVID-19. Method: immunoSEQ multiplex PCR; TCRdb's copy keeps in-frame clones and lacks some. This sample has 220,000 or so clones, with 84% found just once. Sequenced: PBMCs or T cells enriched from blood (not recorded which). These receptors came from a middle-aged woman who had recovered from COVID-19.

This clone was detected only once. Other DNA sequences in the sample encode the same CDR3. The V gene is TRBV4-1, the J gene TRBJ2-5; D remains unclear. Trimming stripped 1 base from V and 5 bases from J, with 11 bases between. Germline CDR1 reads MGHRA; CDR2 reads YSYEKL. This CDR3 spans 14 amino acids. The chain's CDR3 is CASSQGPGTETQYF. For the CDR3, the DNA is TGCGCCAGCAGCCAAGGACCGGGTACGGAGACCCAGTACTTC.

This chain links TRBV24-1 with TRBJ1-1; TRBD1 might be the D (6 bases). The V gene lost 3 bases and the J gene lost 3 bases, with 13 bases spanning the gap. The germline V gene has CDR1 KGHDR and CDR2 SFDVKD. The CDR3 runs to 15 residues. The CDR3 DNA reads as TGTGCCACCAGTGATAACAGGGCCGGGTACACTGAAGCTTTCTTT. It specifies CATSDNRAGYTEAFF.

The table lists this clone with a few counts. J is TRBJ1-5 and V is TRBV2; the D is unclear. The V gene's germline CDR1 is SNHLY and CDR2 FYNNEI. CDR3 length: 16 residues. Trimming shortened V by 0 bases and J by 2 bases, and 11 bases separated the two germline ends. In DNA form, the CDR3 reads TGTGCCAGCAGTGAAGCGCTCGGTGAAGGCAATCAGCCCCAGCATTTT. Amino acids: CASSEALGEGNQPQHF. The whole variable domain, filled in from reference TRBV2 and TRBJ1-5, reads EPEVTQTPSHQVTQMGQEVILRCVPISNHLYFYWYRQILGQKVEFLVSFYNNEISEKSEIFDDQFSVERPDGSNFTLKIRSTKLEDSAMYFCASSEALGEGNQPQHFGDGTRLSIL.

This clone was picked up a small number of times. The gene calls are TRBV4-1 and TRBJ2-7; TRBD1 aligns across 7 bases. Germline V gives CDR1 MGHRA, CDR2 YSYEKL. The CDR3 runs to 18 residues. The V gene end was trimmed by 2 bases and the J gene end by 3 bases; junction bases not matched to a gene: 16. CDR3 sequence reads: CASSQMYVDRDSFYEQYF. The DNA of the CDR3 is TGCGCCAGCAGCCAAATGTACGTCGACAGGGATTCTTTCTACGAGCAGTACTTC.

This rearrangement joins TRBV14 to TRBJ1-1; the D is unclear. V lost 2 bases, J lost 1 base, and 11 bases lay in between. Germline V CDR1 and CDR2: SGHDN, FVKESK. This CDR3 has 15 amino acids. The CDR3 DNA is TGTGCCAGCAGCCAATCTTATCTTTCGAACACTGAAGCTTTCTTT. It codes for CASSQSYLSNTEAFF.

This chain joins TRBV5-1 and TRBJ2-1, with 8 bases that match TRBD1. The CDR3 sequence is 15 residues long. The J segment lost 10 bases and the V segment lost 2 bases, leaving 11 bases of the junction unmatched. Germline CDR1 reads SGHRS; CDR2 reads YFSETQ. CDR3 DNA: TGCGCCAGCAGCTTCCGGACAGGGCCGGAGTCGGAGCAGTTCTTC. It translates to CASSFRTGPESEQFF.

The chain links TRBV19 to TRBJ1-5; tentative D call: TRBD1 (6 bases). The length of the CDR3 is 15 residues. V was cut by 3 bases and J by 0 bases, with 9 bases left in between. Germline CDR1 is LNHDA and CDR2 is SQIVND (reference sequence). The CDR3 DNA reads as TGTGCCAGTAGTATCCCAGGGGATAGCAATCAGCCCCAGCATTTT. It yields the protein CASSIPGDSNQPQHF.

This clone appeared a single time. This chain's CDR3 is CASSALQGPDEKLFF. The CDR3 nucleotides are TGTGCCAGCTCAGCCCTGCAGGGGCCGGACGAAAAACTGTTTTTT. The V gene is TRBV18, the J gene TRBJ1-4; TRBD1 might be the D (6 bases). Trimming shortened V by 5 bases and J by 8 bases, and 18 bases separated the two germline ends. Germline V CDR1 and CDR2: KGHSH, LQKENI. CDR3 length equals 15 residues.

The chain carries TRBV3-1 (or the pseudogene TRBV3-2) and TRBJ2-2; D gene ambiguous. V gave up 2 bases and J gave up 4 bases, with 8 bases separating them. Germline lookup yields CDR1 LGHDT and CDR2 YNNKEL (reference sequence). This CDR3 has 14 residues. DNA for the CDR3: TGTGCCAGCAGCCAATCCCAATTCACCGGGGAGCTGTTTTTT. Translation: CASSQSQFTGELFF.

The V call is TRBV6-6, the J call TRBJ2-7; D might be TRBD2 (6 bases). This CDR3 contains 14 residues. CDR1 MNHNY and CDR2 SVGAGI come from the germline V gene (reference sequence). Between the trimmed V and J ends, which lost 6 bases and 2 bases, there was a span of 14 bases. The DNA for the CDR3 is TGTGCCAGCAGCCGGGGGACTGACGCCTACGAGCAGTACGTC. Translation gives CASSRGTDAYEQYV.